The 9 T cell receptor beta chains presented below share a single source sample, sequenced in a study of PD-1 blockade in classical Hodgkin lymphoma. Using immunoSEQ multiplex PCR, the repertoire was profiled, and TCRdb retains in-frame clones only, with some absent. This repertoire shows over 20,000 clones, around four fifths found once; its top ten account for approximately 40%. Each patient experienced a relapse that followed autologous stem cell transplantation, and brentuximab vedotin exposure varied. The source material was peripheral blood mononuclear cells (PBMCs), sampled before the second cycle of nivolumab. The receptors were sampled from a human donor with classical Hodgkin lymphoma.

This clone was seen just once. This sequence joins TRBV13 and TRBJ2-7, with 13 positions matching TRBD2. With 0 bases clipped from V and 0 bases from J, the junction kept 8 bases outside the gene matches. The CDR3 loop spans 19 amino acids. Germline assignment: CDR1 PRHDT and CDR2 FYEKMQ (reference sequence). For the CDR3, the DNA is TGTGCCAGCAGCTTAGGACTCGCCGGGACTAGCGGGGTCTCCTACGAGCAGTACTTC. Translating it yields CASSLGLAGTSGVSYEQYF.

This clone showed up just a few times. The rearrangement uses TRBV30 and TRBJ2-1, with D possibly matching TRBD1 (7 bases). CDR3 size: 13 residues. Deletions cut 4 bases from V and 5 bases from J, with 12 bases between. Germline CDR1 reads GTSNPN; CDR2 reads SVGIG (reference sequence). The CDR3 DNA reads TGTGCCTGGACGGAGGGACAGAACAATGAGCAGTTCTTC. As protein: CAWTEGQNNEQFF.

J is TRBJ1-2 and V is TRBV19; 7 positions match TRBD1. Germline V gene sequence: CDR1 LNHDA, CDR2 SQIVND (reference sequence). The CDR3 length is 13 residues. After removal of 3 bases from V and 4 bases from J, the junction contained 2 bases not matched to a gene. The CDR3 loop reads CASSIWDSYGYTF. The CDR3 DNA reads as TGTGCCAGTAGTATCTGGGACAGCTATGGCTACACCTTC.

In its sample, this clone was seen once. The rearrangement joins TRBV10-2 to TRBJ1-1; D remains ambiguous. The germline V gene encodes CDR1 WSHSY and CDR2 SAAADI. The CDR3 loop spans 12 amino acids. V dropped 0 bases and J dropped 8 bases, with 7 bases sitting between them. CDR3 loop: CASSESIGEAFF. CDR3 DNA: TGCGCCAGCAGTGAGTCGATAGGGGAAGCTTTCTTT.

V is TRBV2 and J is TRBJ2-7; D is unresolved. V was shortened by 7 bases and J by 3 bases, with 19 bases between the two germline ends. Germline CDR1 SNHLY, CDR2 FYNNEI. The CDR3 extends over 15 amino acids. CDR3 protein: CASTPGHLQGYEQYF. The CDR3 DNA follows: TGTGCCAGCACCCCCGGGCACCTCCAAGGCTACGAGCAGTACTTC.

V and J are TRBV5-5 and TRBJ2-3; D is possibly TRBD2 (6 bases). The length of the CDR3 is 15 residues. Trimming cost V 3 bases and J 0 bases, with 11 bases left between them. Germline V gene data show CDR1 as SGHKS and CDR2 as YYEKEE (reference sequence). The CDR3 DNA sequence: TGTGCCAGCAGCTCAAATAGCGGTAGCACAGATACGCAGTATTTT. Its protein product is CASSSNSGSTDTQYF.

The CDR3 DNA reads as TGCGCCAGCAGACCGGGACTAGCGGGATCCGATACGCAGTATTTT. Its protein product is CASRPGLAGSDTQYF. The chain combines TRBV5-1 with TRBJ2-3; 13 bases fit TRBD2. Germline lookup yields CDR1 SGHRS and CDR2 YFSETQ. The length of the CDR3 is 15 residues. V lost 5 bases to trimming and J lost 6 bases; unmatched junction nucleotides: 6. Looking up the rest from reference TRBV5-1 and TRBJ2-3 gives the full variable domain: KAGVTQTPRYLIKTRGQQVTLSCSPISGHRSVSWYQQTPGQGLQFLFEYFSETQRNKGNFPGRFSGRQFSNSRSEMNVSTLELGDSALYLCASRPGLAGSDTQYFGPGTRLTVL.

The chain has TRBV2 and TRBJ2-5; 7 bases map to TRBD2. The germline V gene has CDR1 SNHLY and CDR2 FYNNEI. The trim removed 8 bases at V and 5 bases at J, leaving 8 bases unmatched. The CDR3 has 13 amino acids. This chain's CDR3 is CASGGEGWETQYF. The CDR3 DNA is TGTGCCAGCGGAGGGGAGGGTTGGGAGACCCAGTACTTC. The complete variable domain, with remaining parts taken from reference TRBV2 and TRBJ2-5, reads EPEVTQTPSHQVTQMGQEVILRCVPISNHLYFYWYRQILGQKVEFLVSFYNNEISEKSEIFDDQFSVERPDGSNFTLKIRSTKLEDSAMYFCASGGEGWETQYFGPGTRLLVL.

The chain couples TRBV15 to TRBJ1-6; D gene uncertain. Germline V gene sequence: CDR1 LNHNV, CDR2 YYDKDF (reference sequence). V shed 0 bases and J shed 8 bases, with 8 bases lying between them. The CDR3 consists of 14 residues. The DNA for the CDR3 is TGTGCCACCAGCAGAGATTATGGAGATTCACCCCTCCACTTT. Translated: CATSRDYGDSPLHF.